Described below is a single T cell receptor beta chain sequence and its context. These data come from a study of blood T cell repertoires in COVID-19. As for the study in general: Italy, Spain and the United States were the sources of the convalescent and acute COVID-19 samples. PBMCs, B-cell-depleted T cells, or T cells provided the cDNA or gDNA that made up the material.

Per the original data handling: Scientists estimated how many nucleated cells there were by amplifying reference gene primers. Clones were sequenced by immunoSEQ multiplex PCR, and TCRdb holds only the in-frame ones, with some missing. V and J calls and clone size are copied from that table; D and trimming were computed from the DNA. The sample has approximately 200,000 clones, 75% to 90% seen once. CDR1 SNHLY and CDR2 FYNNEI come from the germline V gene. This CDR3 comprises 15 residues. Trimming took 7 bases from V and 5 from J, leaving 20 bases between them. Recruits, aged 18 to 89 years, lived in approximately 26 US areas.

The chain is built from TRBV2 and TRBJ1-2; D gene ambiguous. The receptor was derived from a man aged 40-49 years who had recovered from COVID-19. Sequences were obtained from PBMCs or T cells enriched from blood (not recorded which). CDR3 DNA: TGTGCCAGCAACCCTGGGAGGGCAGCACCTTATGGCTACACCTTC. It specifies CASNPGRAAPYGYTF.